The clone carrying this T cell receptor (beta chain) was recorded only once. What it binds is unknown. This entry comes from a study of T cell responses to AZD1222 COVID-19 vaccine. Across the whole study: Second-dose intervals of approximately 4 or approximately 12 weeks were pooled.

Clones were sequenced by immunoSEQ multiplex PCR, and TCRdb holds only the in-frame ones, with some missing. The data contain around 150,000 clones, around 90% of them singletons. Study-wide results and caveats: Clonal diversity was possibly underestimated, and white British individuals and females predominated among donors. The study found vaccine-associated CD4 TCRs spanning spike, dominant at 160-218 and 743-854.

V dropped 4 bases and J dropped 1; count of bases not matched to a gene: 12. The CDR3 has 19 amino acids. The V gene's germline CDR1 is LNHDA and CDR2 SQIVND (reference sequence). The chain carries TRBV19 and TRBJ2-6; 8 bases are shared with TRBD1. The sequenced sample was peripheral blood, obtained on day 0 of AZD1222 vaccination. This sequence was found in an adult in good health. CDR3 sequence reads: CASSNWGAGGISGANVLTF. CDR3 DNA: TGTGCCAGTAGTAACTGGGGGGCAGGGGGCATTTCTGGGGCCAACGTCCTGACTTTC.